These T cell receptor beta chains were read from a single sample in a study of blood T cell repertoires in COVID-19. Repertoires were generated with immunoSEQ multiplex PCR, while TCRdb's copy carries only in-frame clones and drops some. The table shows tens of thousands of clones, with 80% to 90% occurring only once. The sequenced material came from peripheral blood. These receptor sequences come from a man aged 55 to 70 with active COVID-19. CDR3s include the opening cysteine and the closing phenylalanine or tryptophan. A D gene is named only where the DNA matches it firmly. Only some rows state a clone size, as once, few, many or a class for expanded clones.

j_call d_call clone_size v_call cdr3_nt cdr3_aa
TRBJ1-1 - - TRBV7-9 TGTGCCAGCAGCCGACAACAATCTGAAGCTTTCTTT CASSRQQSEAFF
TRBJ1-4 - once TRBV7-9 TGTGCCAGCAGCTTAGGAGGAAATGAAAAACTGTTTTTT CASSLGGNEKLFF
TRBJ2-3 - - TRBV6-5 TGTGCCAGCAGTTACAGAGGGAGCCCAGATACGCAGTATTTT CASSYRGSPDTQYF
TRBJ2-7 TRBD1 - TRBV19 TGTGCCACTTGGGACAGGCGCTCCTACGAGCAGTACTTC CATWDRRSYEQYF
TRBJ2-7 TRBD2 once TRBV7-3 TGTGCCAGCAGCTTAACGATCACTAGCGCCGCCGAGCAGTACTTC CASSLTITSAAEQYF
TRBJ2-7 TRBD2 - TRBV6-5 TGTGCCAGCAGGGCCGGGACTAGCGGCTACGAGCAGTACTTC CASRAGTSGYEQYF
TRBJ2-5 TRBD1 - TRBV2 TGTGCCAGCAGTGGGACAGGTGGGGAGACCCAGTACTTC CASSGTGGETQYF
TRBJ2-1 TRBD1 - TRBV7-6 TGTGCCAGCACTTGGGACAGGTCCTCAATGAGTGAGCAGTTCTTC CASTWDRSSMSEQFF
TRBJ2-7 - - TRBV12-5 TGTGCTAGTGGTTTGGTACTCCGCCAGGGGTGGTGGGAGCAGTACTTC CASGLVLRQGWWEQYF
TRBJ2-7 - - TRBV9 TGTGCCAGCAGCGTAGGACCGACAGGCGCTACCTCCTACGAGCAGTACTTC CASSVGPTGATSYEQYF
TRBJ1-1 - few TRBV29-1 TGCAGCGTTGTCTGGTATCGGGACACTGAAGCTTTCTTT CSVVWYRDTEAFF
TRBJ1-4 TRBD1 - TRBV9 TGTGCCAGCAGCGTTTTGGGGACAGAGGGTGAAAAACTGTTTTTT CASSVLGTEGEKLFF
TRBJ2-7 TRBD2 - TRBV28 TGTGCCAGCAGCTATCCCTTTTTAGGGACTAGCGGGACCCCGTCGCCCTACGAGCAGTACTTC CASSYPFLGTSGTPSPYEQYF
TRBJ2-7 TRBD2 once TRBV9 TGTGCCAGCAGCGTAGAAGGCGGGAGTTCCGAGCAGTACTTC CASSVEGGSSEQYF
TRBJ2-7 - - TRBV18 TGTGCCAGCTCCCCCCTTGGCAGTCGTTACGAGCAGTACTTC CASSPLGSRYEQYF
TRBJ2-1 TRBD2 - TRBV9 TGTGCCAGCAGCTCTAGCGGGGCCACCTACAATGAGCAGTTCTTC CASSSSGATYNEQFF
TRBJ2-1 TRBD2 - TRBV4-2 TGTGCCAGCAGCCAAGAGGGCGGGAGTAGATACAATGAGCAGTTCTTC CASSQEGGSRYNEQFF
TRBJ2-7 - - TRBV2 TGTGCCAGCAGTCGAATTTCATTAGGGACTGGGGGCGAGCAGTACTTC CASSRISLGTGGEQYF
TRBJ2-1 TRBD2 - TRBV27 TGTGCCAGCAGACCTAAAGGACTAGCGGGAGGGGAGGAGCAGTTCTTC CASRPKGLAGGEEQFF
TRBJ2-2 TRBD2 - TRBV24-1 TGTGCCACCAGTGACCGCCGGACTAGCGGAGGAGGCGGGGAGCTGTTTTTT CATSDRRTSGGGGELFF
TRBJ1-5 TRBD1 - TRBV14 TGTGCCAGCAGCCACGGAAGACAGGGGGTGGTTCAGCCCCAGCATTTT CASSHGRQGVVQPQHF